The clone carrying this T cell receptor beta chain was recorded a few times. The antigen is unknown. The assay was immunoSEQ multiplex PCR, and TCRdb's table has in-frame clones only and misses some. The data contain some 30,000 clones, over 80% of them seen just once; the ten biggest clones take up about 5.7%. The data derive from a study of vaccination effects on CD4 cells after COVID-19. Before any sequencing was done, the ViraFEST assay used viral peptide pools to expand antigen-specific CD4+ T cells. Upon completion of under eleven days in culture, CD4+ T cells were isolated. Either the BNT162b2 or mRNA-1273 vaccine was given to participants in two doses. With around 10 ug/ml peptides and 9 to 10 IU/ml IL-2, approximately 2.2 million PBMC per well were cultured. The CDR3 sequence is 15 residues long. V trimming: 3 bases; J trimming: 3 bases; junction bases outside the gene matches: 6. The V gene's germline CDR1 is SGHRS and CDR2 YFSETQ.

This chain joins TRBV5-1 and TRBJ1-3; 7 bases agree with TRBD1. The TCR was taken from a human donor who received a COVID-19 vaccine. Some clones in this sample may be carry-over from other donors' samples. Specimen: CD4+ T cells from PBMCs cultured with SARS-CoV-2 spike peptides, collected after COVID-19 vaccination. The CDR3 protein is CASSSLTGSGNTIYF. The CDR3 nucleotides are TGCGCCAGCAGCTCCCTGACAGGGAGTGGAAACACCATATATTTT.